One and the same sample provided the 20 T cell receptor beta chains below, sequenced in a study of CD8+ T cells in alopecia areata. cDNA prepared by RNA extraction and subsequent reverse transcription served as the template for sequencing. Produced via immunoSEQ multiplex PCR; TCRdb's table is partial and in-frame only. In the table there are 90,000 to 130,000 clones, roughly 55% of which are singletons. Sequencing input: NKG2D-low CD8+ T cells sorted from blood. These receptors were obtained from a human donor with alopecia areata.

V is TRBV7-3 and J is TRBJ2-1, with D unclear. V lost 4 bases and J lost 5, with 9 bases in between. This CDR3 has 13 amino acids. The germline V gene has CDR1 SGHTA and CDR2 FQGTGA. CDR3 in amino acids: CASSSKKHNEQFF. The CDR3 DNA is TGTGCCAGCAGCTCCAAGAAGCACAATGAGCAGTTCTTC. The whole variable domain, filled in from reference TRBV7-3 and TRBJ2-1, reads GAGVSQTPSNKVTEKGKYVELRCDPISGHTALYWYRQSLGQGPEFLIYFQGTGAADDSGLPNDRFFAVRPEGSVSTLKIQRTERGDSAVYLCASSSKKHNEQFFGPGTRLTVL.

The rearrangement joins TRBV27 to TRBJ2-3, with D possibly being TRBD2 (6 bases). V gave up 1 base and J gave up 6 bases, with 14 bases separating them. Looked up from germline, CDR1 is MNHEY and CDR2 is SMNVEV (reference sequence). The CDR3 loop spans 15 amino acids. Here the CDR3 DNA reads TGTGCCAGCAGTTTATTGGAGGGACGGACGGATACGCAGTATTTT. It codes for CASSLLEGRTDTQYF.

The chain carries TRBV5-1 and TRBJ1-4, with a possible D match to TRBD1 (6 bases). CDR3 length: 15 residues. The germline CDR1 and CDR2 sequences are SGHRS and YFSETQ. V lost 3 bases to trimming and J lost 0 bases, with 9 bases between them. The CDR3 coding sequence is TGCGCCAGCAGCTCGGACAGATCAACTAATGAAAAACTGTTTTTT. Amino acid sequence: CASSSDRSTNEKLFF.

The J gene is TRBJ2-1, the V gene TRBV10-3; D unresolved. This CDR3 comprises 15 residues. Germline CDR1 reads ENHRY; CDR2 reads SYGVKD. V shed 2 bases and J shed 0 bases, with 8 bases lying between them. CDR3: CAISEKDGSYNEQFF. The CDR3 DNA reads as TGTGCCATCAGTGAGAAAGACGGCTCCTACAATGAGCAGTTCTTC.

This clone was seen a single time. The V gene is TRBV27, the J gene TRBJ2-1; TRBD2 aligns across 15 bases. The CDR3 is made up of 15 amino acids. Germline-derived CDR1 and CDR2 are MNHEY and SMNVEV (reference sequence). The junction had 3 bases not matched to a gene; V was cut back by 3 bases and J by 9 bases. The CDR3 nucleotides are TGTGCCAGCAGTTTGTGGACTAGCGGGAGGGGTGAGCAGTTCTTC. Translating gives CASSLWTSGRGEQFF.

CDR3 coding DNA: TGCGCCAGCACGGACGGGAGGGCCGGCGCGGAGACCCAGTACTTC. Translated: CASTDGRAGAETQYF. The chain recombines TRBV4-1 with TRBJ2-5; 8 bases are shared with TRBD2. J was trimmed by 5 bases and V by 7 bases; bases with no gene match: 12. Germline V gene data show CDR1 as MGHRA and CDR2 as YSYEKL. The CDR3 spans 15 residues.

In its sample, this clone was seen once. The V gene is TRBV15, the J gene TRBJ2-7; weak D call: TRBD2 (6 bases). The CDR3 length is 16 residues. From germline, CDR1 is LNHNV and CDR2 YYDKDF (reference sequence). V lost 5 bases and J 0 bases, leaving 17 bases between the germline ends. CDR3 DNA: TGTGCCACCAGCGCCGGGTGGTCCGGGAGCTCCTACGAGCAGTACTTC. It codes for CATSAGWSGSSYEQYF.

In nucleotides, the CDR3 is TGTGCCAGCAGTCCAAAGGGACAGGGGCCTACCTACGAGCAGTACTTC. This encodes CASSPKGQGPTYEQYF. The chain employs TRBV27 and TRBJ2-7; 10 nucleotides agree with TRBD1. The CDR3 is made up of 16 amino acids. V gave up 5 bases and J gave up 2 bases; unmatched junction bases: 9. Germline V gives CDR1 MNHEY, CDR2 SMNVEV (reference sequence).

The gene calls are TRBV28 and TRBJ1-1; D is perhaps TRBD1 (6 bases). CDR1 is MDHEN, CDR2 SYDVKM, per germline. With 6 bases removed from V and 0 bases from J, the gap between germline ends came to 11 bases. This CDR3 is built from 14 residues. The CDR3 DNA reads TGTGCCAGCAGCGGGACACGCATGAACACTGAAGCTTTCTTT. Its protein is CASSGTRMNTEAFF.

This chain links TRBV19 with TRBJ2-7; TRBD2 matches at 7 bases. Unmatched junction bases numbered 6, after V lost 4 bases and J lost 3 bases. The CDR3 runs 14 residues. Germline V gene data show CDR1 as LNHDA and CDR2 as SQIVND (reference sequence). The CDR3 region has the DNA TGTGCCAGTAGTACCCTAGGGACTAACTACGAGCAGTACTTC. Protein sequence: CASSTLGTNYEQYF.

The chain combines TRBV6-6 with TRBJ2-3, with 10 bases identical to TRBD2. The CDR3 is 15 amino acids. Germline V gives CDR1 MNHNY, CDR2 SVGAGI (reference sequence). The J segment lost 2 bases and the V segment lost 8 bases, leaving 7 bases of the junction unmatched. The CDR3 loop reads CASVFLAGATDTQYF. The CDR3 DNA reads TGTGCCAGCGTATTCCTAGCGGGAGCCACAGATACGCAGTATTTT.

The rearrangement joins TRBV5-6 to TRBJ2-2; 7 nucleotides line up with TRBD1. This CDR3 has 13 amino acids. V gave up 4 bases and J gave up 10 bases; unmatched junction bases: 7. CDR1 SGHDT and CDR2 YYEEEE come from the germline V gene. CDR3 loop: CASSRTGVEELFF. DNA of the CDR3: TGTGCCAGCAGCAGGACAGGAGTTGAGGAGCTGTTTTTT.

V gene TRBV19 combines with J gene TRBJ1-3; no definite D call. Germline V CDR1 and CDR2: LNHDA, SQIVND (reference sequence). CDR3 length equals 10 residues. Deletions cut 5 bases from V and 6 bases from J, with 2 bases between. The chain's CDR3 is CASSANTIYF. Here the CDR3 DNA reads TGTGCCAGTAGTGCAAACACCATATATTTT.

The J gene is TRBJ2-7, the V gene TRBV6-5; tentative D call: TRBD1 (6 bases). The V end was cut by 4 bases, the J end by 6 bases, with 13 bases between. The CDR3 is made up of 13 amino acids. Germline-derived CDR1 and CDR2 are MNHEY and SVGAGI. The CDR3 reads CASSLVRGGEQYF. CDR3 bases: TGTGCCAGCAGTTTAGTCAGGGGTGGCGAGCAGTACTTC.

This clone was counted a few times. V is TRBV2 and J is TRBJ2-1; TRBD2 agrees at 8 bases. Germline CDR1 and CDR2: SNHLY and FYNNEI. V dropped 1 base and J dropped 7; count of bases not matched to a gene: 6. This CDR3 has 15 amino acids. CDR3: CASSEDQREWNEQFF. The CDR3, as DNA: TGTGCCAGCAGTGAAGACCAGCGGGAGTGGAATGAGCAGTTCTTC. The full variable domain, its missing parts supplied by reference TRBV2 and TRBJ2-1, is EPEVTQTPSHQVTQMGQEVILRCVPISNHLYFYWYRQILGQKVEFLVSFYNNEISEKSEIFDDQFSVERPDGSNFTLKIRSTKLEDSAMYFCASSEDQREWNEQFFGPGTRLTVL.

The V and J genes are TRBV14 and TRBJ2-1; 8 nucleotides agree with TRBD2. Germline V gene lookup returns CDR1 SGHDN and CDR2 FVKESK. The CDR3 contains 19 residues. Germline trimming cut 0 bases from V and 6 bases from J; bases unmatched to any gene: 16. Written as DNA, the CDR3 is TGTGCCAGCAGCCAAGACCCTCGCCTATGGGGGAGCGGGAGCAATGAGCAGTTCTTC. It codes for CASSQDPRLWGSGSNEQFF.

This rearrangement joins TRBV28 to TRBJ2-1; TRBD2 is a possible D gene (6 bases). This CDR3 contains 16 residues. The germline V and J ends were trimmed by 6 bases and 6 bases, with 21 bases remaining between them. The germline gives CDR1 MDHEN, CDR2 SYDVKM. CDR3 in DNA: TGTGCCAGCAGGGAGGAGCGGGCGCATTCCCTCAATGAGCAGTTCTTC. This translates into CASREERAHSLNEQFF.

As regards this clone: This sample also contains other DNA sequences that code for the same CDR3. The chain couples TRBV4-1 to TRBJ2-3; D perhaps matches TRBD1 (5 bases). Germline CDR1 is MGHRA and CDR2 is YSYEKL. This CDR3 spans 14 amino acids. Trimming pared 4 bases from V and 1 base from J, leaving 9 bases between. CDR3: CASSPGIGTDTQYF. For the CDR3, the DNA is TGCGCCAGCAGCCCAGGGATCGGCACAGATACGCAGTATTTT.

This clone has just one count. This chain links TRBV27 with TRBJ2-7; 10 bases fit TRBD1. J gave up 3 bases and V 5 bases, and 10 bases lay outside the gene matches. Germline lookup yields CDR1 MNHEY and CDR2 SMNVEV (reference sequence). CDR3 length: 16 residues. CDR3 sequence (DNA): TGTGCCAGCAGTGTAACCGGGACAGGGGTACGCTACGAGCAGTACTTC. Its translation: CASSVTGTGVRYEQYF.

This chain joins TRBV7-2 and TRBJ1-1; a weak D match, TRBD1 (5 bases). The germline V gene has CDR1 SGHTA and CDR2 FQGNSA. This CDR3 contains 15 residues. The ends were cut back, 0 bases at V and 6 bases at J, with 14 bases in the middle. CDR3 sequence: CASSLAGPLDAEAFF. DNA of the CDR3: TGTGCCAGCAGCTTAGCGGGGCCTCTGGACGCTGAAGCTTTCTTT.